A single sample gave rise to the 21 T cell receptor beta chains below, sequenced in a study of beta chain features in type 1 diabetes. Every bit of the isolated RNA underwent reverse transcription, so sequencing read expressed TCRB transcripts. Here immunoSEQ multiplex PCR was the method, and the copy in TCRdb shows in-frame clones only, minus some. The sample has about 900,000 clones, around a sixth seen once; the top ten hold 0.023%. Sequencing was performed on naive CD4+ T cells from blood. The origin of the receptors is a young woman in good health.

This clone was detected only once. At one end the junction does not follow the germline gene, possibly because of a read error. V and J are TRBV7-7 and TRBJ2-1, with 13 bases matching TRBD2. CDR3 size: 15 residues. CDR1 and CDR2 from the germline V gene are SSHAT and FNYEAQ (reference sequence). The CDR3 DNA reads TGTGCTAGCAGCCAGGGACTAGCGGGATGGAATGAGCAGTTCTTC. This encodes CASSQGLAGWNEQFF.

This clone has only a few counts. This chain links TRBV9 with TRBJ2-2; no firm D call. This CDR3 is built from 14 residues. Per the germline V gene, CDR1 is SGDLS and CDR2 is YYNGEE. V lost 6 bases and J lost 6, with 15 bases in between. The CDR3 DNA reads as TGTGCCAGCAAGCCGGGTTTGGACGCCGGGGAGCTGTTTTTT. Residues: CASKPGLDAGELFF.

This clone turned up a few times. This chain links TRBV7-9 with TRBJ1-1; D is uncertain. The CDR3 consists of 13 residues. The germline CDR1 and CDR2 sequences are SEHNR and FQNEAQ (reference sequence). The V gene lost 2 bases and the J gene lost 7 bases, with 11 bases spanning the gap. The DNA of the CDR3 is TGTGCCAGCAGCTTACCGGGCGGGTTTGAAGCTTTCTTT. Translated: CASSLPGGFEAFF.

This clone has only a few counts. The chain has TRBV9 and TRBJ1-3; D might be TRBD1 (5 bases). This CDR3 region has 15 residues. The ends were cut back, 4 bases at V and 0 bases at J, with 11 bases in the middle. Per the germline V gene, CDR1 is SGDLS and CDR2 is YYNGEE. This chain's CDR3 is CASSPRTSSGNTIYF. The CDR3 nucleotides are TGTGCCAGCAGCCCGCGGACAAGCTCTGGAAACACCATATATTTT.

This clone has just a few counts. J is TRBJ2-3 and V is TRBV7-2; D is unclear. The CDR3 runs to 13 residues. Trimming left V 2 bases short and J 4 bases short, with 7 bases between. Germline CDR1 and CDR2: SGHTA and FQGNSA. The DNA of the CDR3 is TGTGCCAGCAGCTTACTCTTCGCAGATACGCAGTATTTT. It specifies CASSLLFADTQYF.

This clone was detected a few times. The V gene is TRBV7-2, the J gene TRBJ2-1; TRBD2 agrees at 8 bases. Germline CDR1 reads SGHTA; CDR2 reads FQGNSA. The CDR3 runs 15 residues. Losses at the gene ends were 5 bases for V and 4 bases for J; bases not matched to a gene: 7. The DNA of the CDR3 is TGTGCCAGCAGCCAGGCGGGGGGATATTACAATGAGCAGTTCTTC. It specifies CASSQAGGYYNEQFF.

The chain carries TRBV6-6 and TRBJ2-1, with 7 bases aligning to TRBD2. The CDR3 totals 14 residues. CDR1 is MNHNY, CDR2 SVGAGI, per germline (reference sequence). Losses at the gene ends were 4 bases for V and 10 bases for J; bases not matched to a gene: 10. CDR3 amino acids: CASSFSVGRGEQFF. CDR3 nucleotide sequence: TGTGCCAGCAGTTTTTCGGTGGGGAGGGGAGAGCAGTTCTTC.

This clone was seen a handful of times. The chain couples TRBV7-8 to TRBJ2-3; D remains unclear. Looked up from germline, CDR1 is SGHVS and CDR2 is FQNEAQ. The CDR3 has 15 residues. Trimming removed 4 bases from V and 0 bases from J, with 11 bases in between. The CDR3 DNA reads as TGTGCCAGCAGCTCCGTACCAAGGAGCACAGATACGCAGTATTTT. Its translation is CASSSVPRSTDTQYF. Full variable domain (remainder filled in from reference TRBV7-8 and TRBJ2-3): GAGVSQSPRYKVAKRGQDVALRCDPISGHVSLFWYQQALGQGPEFLTYFQNEAQLDKSGLPSDRFFAERPEGSVSTLKIQRTQQEDSAVYLCASSSVPRSTDTQYFGPGTRLTVL.

The chain combines TRBV7-8 with TRBJ2-5; no firm D call. Germline V CDR1 and CDR2: SGHVS, FQNEAQ. V lost 0 bases and J 4 bases, leaving 6 bases between the germline ends. This CDR3 is 13 amino acids long. The chain's CDR3 is CASSLAHLETQYF. The CDR3 bases are TGTGCCAGCAGCTTAGCACACTTAGAGACCCAGTACTTC.

This clone was counted a few times. The chain is built from TRBV28 and TRBJ2-3; D remains ambiguous. V was clipped by 6 bases and J by 3 bases, with 25 bases between them. The CDR3 contains 18 residues. From germline, CDR1 is MDHEN and CDR2 SYDVKM. CDR3 protein: CASSLNWDKRVTTDTQYF. CDR3 nucleotides: TGTGCCAGCAGCCTTAACTGGGATAAAAGGGTGACGACAGATACGCAGTATTTT.

This sequence joins TRBV7-2 and TRBJ2-7; no clear D. Germline CDR1 reads SGHTA; CDR2 reads FQGNSA. This CDR3 region has 16 residues. The V end lost 5 bases, the J end lost 3 bases, and 20 bases lay between the germline ends. The chain's CDR3 is CASSLLLDTYGYEQYF. Here the CDR3 DNA reads TGTGCCAGCAGCCTTCTCCTTGACACATACGGCTACGAGCAGTACTTC. The variable domain in full, completed from reference TRBV7-2 and TRBJ2-7, reads GAGVSQSPSNKVTEKGKDVELRCDPISGHTALYWYRQSLGQGLEFLIYFQGNSAPDKSGLPSDRFSAERTGGSVSTLTIQRTQQEDSAVYLCASSLLLDTYGYEQYFGPGTRLTVT.

This clone appeared a few times. The J gene is TRBJ2-1, the V gene TRBV7-9, with 12 bases identical to TRBD2. This CDR3 is 13 amino acids long. Germline CDR1 is SEHNR and CDR2 is FQNEAQ (reference sequence). V was clipped by 6 bases and J by 8 bases; unmatched bases: 2. For the CDR3, the DNA is TGTGCCAGCAGTAGACTAGCGGGAGATGAGCAGTTCTTC. Residues: CASSRLAGDEQFF.

The rearrangement joins TRBV4-1 to TRBJ1-4; D uncertain. This CDR3 is 13 amino acids long. Germline CDR1 MGHRA, CDR2 YSYEKL. V lost 1 base and J lost 8, with 8 bases in between. In DNA, the CDR3 is TGCGCCAGCAGCCAAGGGAAGGGAGAAAAACTGTTTTTT. This codes for CASSQGKGEKLFF.

This chain joins TRBV7-2 and TRBJ1-5; D unresolved. V was trimmed by 0 bases and J by 6 bases, leaving 12 bases between them. The germline gives CDR1 SGHTA, CDR2 FQGNSA. CDR3 size: 15 residues. This CDR3 is CASSLAYRAVQPQHF. CDR3 nucleotide sequence: TGTGCCAGCAGCTTAGCATATCGTGCGGTTCAGCCCCAGCATTTT.

This clone came up a few times. The chain combines TRBV28 with TRBJ2-1; weak D call: TRBD2 (6 bases). The germline CDR1 and CDR2 sequences are MDHEN and SYDVKM. V was clipped by 8 bases and J by 1 base, with 9 bases between them. The CDR3 spans 13 residues. The DNA of the CDR3 is TGTGCCAGCTACGGAGGGTCCTACAATGAGCAGTTCTTC. This codes for CASYGGSYNEQFF.

J is TRBJ1-1 and V is TRBV5-1; D unclear. The CDR3 runs 15 residues. Deletions cut 0 bases from V and 1 base from J, with 10 bases between. Germline CDR1 and CDR2: SGHRS and YFSETQ. CDR3 nucleotide sequence: TGCGCCAGCAGCTTGGGTCCGGCAGGGAACACTGAAGCTTTCTTT. Its protein is CASSLGPAGNTEAFF. Full variable domain (rest looked up from reference TRBV5-1 and TRBJ1-1): KAGVTQTPRYLIKTRGQQVTLSCSPISGHRSVSWYQQTPGQGLQFLFEYFSETQRNKGNFPGRFSGRQFSNSRSEMNVSTLELGDSALYLCASSLGPAGNTEAFFGQGTRLTVV.

This rearrangement joins TRBV4-2 to TRBJ2-1; TRBD2 matches 8 bases. The CDR3 consists of 16 residues. After removal of 4 bases from V and 4 bases from J, the junction contained 9 bases not matched to a gene. The germline V gene has CDR1 LGHNA and CDR2 YNFKEQ. Written as DNA, the CDR3 is TGTGCCAGCAGCCGACAAGCGGGAGACTCTTACAATGAGCAGTTCTTC. It is translated as CASSRQAGDSYNEQFF.

The chain links TRBV11-2 to TRBJ2-1; 8 bases map to TRBD2. Unmatched junction bases numbered 4, after V lost 5 bases and J lost 10 bases. CDR1 and CDR2 (germline): SGHAT, FQNNGV. The CDR3 totals 12 residues. The CDR3 protein is CASSTGLGEQFF. For the CDR3, the DNA is TGTGCCAGCAGCACGGGACTAGGAGAGCAGTTCTTC.

This clone came up a few times. The genes are TRBV4-3 and TRBJ2-1; 11 bases match TRBD2. Germline V lookup: CDR1 LGHNA, CDR2 YSLEER. V was clipped by 0 bases and J by 4 bases; unmatched bases: 8. This CDR3 comprises 18 residues. CDR3 coding DNA: TGCGCCAGCAGCCAAGATTTCCCCGGACTAGCGGGTTACAATGAGCAGTTCTTC. It encodes CASSQDFPGLAGYNEQFF.

The chain carries TRBV7-9 and TRBJ2-7; tentative D call: TRBD1 (5 bases). Per germline, CDR1 SEHNR and CDR2 FQNEAQ (reference sequence). The CDR3 spans 14 residues. V was shortened by 5 bases and J by 2 bases, with 13 bases between the two germline ends. CDR3 residues: CASSGGDRTYEQYF. CDR3 sequence (DNA): TGTGCCAGCAGCGGCGGTGACAGAACCTACGAGCAGTACTTC.

The genes are TRBV19 and TRBJ2-7, with D unresolved. V lost 4 bases and J lost 6, with 13 bases in between. The CDR3 is 13 amino acids. The germline gives CDR1 LNHDA, CDR2 SQIVND (reference sequence). This CDR3 reads CASSTSLSTEQYF. For the CDR3, the DNA is TGTGCCAGTAGTACTAGTCTATCTACCGAGCAGTACTTC.